The rows below give T cell receptor beta chains drawn from one sample of a study of regulatory T cells in long-lasting Graves disease. MiXCR, run by TCRdb on the multiplex PCR reads, gives a single entry per CDR3 protein. The data hold about 440,000 distinct CDR3 sequences, with roughly 17% observed a single time. The sample was also reused in another study, on T cells in Graves' hyperthyroidism and ophthalmopathy.

The specimen was peripheral blood mononuclear cells (PBMCs), collected at new diagnosis, from a patient treated with antithyroid drugs. Receptors were obtained from a woman in her twenties or thirties with Graves disease. CDR3s include the opening cysteine and the closing phenylalanine or tryptophan. The D gene is left open where the match is weak. Rows give clone size only sometimes, using once, few, many, or a class for an expanded clone.

-	TRBJ1-1	many	TRBV20-1	CSAESLIEAFF	TGCAGTGCCGAATCACTGATTGAAGCTTTCTTT
-	TRBJ1-4	many	TRBV28	CASSFNQAGEKLFF	TGTGCCAGCAGTTTTAACCAGGCAGGGGAAAAACTGTTTTTT
-	TRBJ1-4	-	TRBV27	CASSRISGRPNEKLFF	TGTGCCAGCAGCCGAATCTCAGGAAGGCCTAATGAAAAACTGTTTTTT
-	TRBJ1-1	-	TRBV9	CASSWGRGMSTEAFF	TGTGCCAGCAGCTGGGGGAGGGGTATGAGCACTGAAGCTTTCTTT
TRBD1	TRBJ1-1	-	TRBV19	CASSIGSVWTGENTEAFF	TGTGCCAGTAGTATAGGTTCGGTTTGGACAGGGGAGAACACTGAAGCTTTCTTT
-	TRBJ2-3	-	TRBV20-1	CSARDLRRSNTEVFF	TGCAGTGCTAGAGATCTTCGCAGGTCGAACACCGAAGTTTTCTTT
TRBD2	TRBJ2-3	many	TRBV6-1	CASSTRTSGNTDTQYF	TGTGCCAGCAGTACTAGGACTAGCGGGAACACAGATACGCAGTATTTT
-	TRBJ1-5	many	TRBV5-1	CASSWRGESNQPQHF	TGCGCCAGCAGCTGGCGGGGGGAAAGCAATCAGCCCCAGCATTTT
TRBD2	TRBJ2-1	many	TRBV27	CASSYSGSVNEQFF	TGTGCCAGCAGTTATAGCGGGAGCGTTAATGAGCAGTTCTTC
-	TRBJ2-7	many	TRBV6-5	CASSYNRADEQYF	TGTGCCAGCAGTTATAACAGGGCCGACGAGCAGTACTTC
-	TRBJ2-1	many	TRBV11-2	CASSLGAFGYNEQFF	TGTGCCAGCAGCCTTGGCGCCTTCGGGTACAATGAGCAGTTCTTC
-	TRBJ2-2	few	TRBV5-6	CASREVGGGATGELFF	TGTGCCAGCAGGGAGGTCGGGGGAGGAGCCACCGGGGAGCTGTTTTTT
TRBD1	TRBJ1-4	few	TRBV7-2	CASSLRGQAATNEKLFF	TGTGCCAGCAGCTTACGGGGACAGGCTGCAACTAATGAAAAACTGTTTTTT
TRBD1	TRBJ1-2	few	TRBV6-2/TRBV6-3	CASSSRQGGTNYGYTF	TGTGCCAGCAGCTCCCGACAGGGAGGGACTAACTATGGCTACACCTTC
-	TRBJ2-7	once	TRBV6-5	CASSYLSAPFYEQYF	TGTGCCAGCAGTTACTTGTCCGCCCCATTCTACGAGCAGTACTTC
-	TRBJ2-5	many	TRBV7-9	CASSTYGQETQYF	TGTGCCAGCAGCACCTATGGGCAAGAGACCCAGTACTTC
-	TRBJ2-6	many	TRBV10-3	CAIRSGANVLTF	TGTGCCATCCGCTCTGGGGCCAACGTCCTGACTTTC
TRBD1	TRBJ1-5	many	TRBV11-2	CASSPRGLGNQPQHF	TGTGCCAGCAGCCCCAGGGGGCTGGGCAATCAGCCCCAGCATTTT
-	TRBJ2-5	many	TRBV28	CASRPPGQETQYF	TGTGCCAGCAGGCCCCCAGGACAAGAGACCCAGTACTTC
TRBD2	TRBJ2-1	few	TRBV9	CASSRGSGRGNEQFF	TGTGCCAGCAGCCGGGGTAGCGGGAGGGGGAATGAGCAGTTCTTC
-	TRBJ1-2	many	TRBV19	CASSSGRYGYTF	TGTGCCAGTAGTTCGGGACGGTATGGCTACACCTTC
TRBD1	TRBJ1-5	many	TRBV11-2	CASSQTGFDQPQHF	TGTGCCAGCAGCCAGACAGGGTTCGATCAGCCCCAGCATTTT
-	TRBJ2-1	many	TRBV6-1	CASGTYSYNEQFF	TGTGCCAGCGGGACCTATTCCTACAATGAGCAGTTCTTC
TRBD2	TRBJ2-3	many	TRBV11-2	CASSFRTSGRADTQYF	TGTGCCAGCAGCTTCCGGACTAGCGGGCGGGCAGATACGCAGTATTTT
TRBD1	TRBJ2-3	many	TRBV2	CASSRDRDATDTQYF	TGTGCCAGCAGCCGGGACAGGGATGCCACAGATACGCAGTATTTT
TRBD1	TRBJ2-1	few	TRBV9	CASSVDGDSPYNEQFF	TGTGCCAGCAGCGTAGACGGGGACAGCCCCTACAATGAGCAGTTCTTC
TRBD1	TRBJ1-2	few	TRBV19	CASSIRDRTKAGYGYTF	TGTGCCAGTAGTATCCGGGACAGGACAAAAGCCGGCTATGGCTACACCTTC
TRBD2	TRBJ2-5	many	TRBV28	CASSLETSGIQETQYF	TGTGCCAGCAGTTTGGAGACTAGCGGGATCCAAGAGACCCAGTACTTC
TRBD2	TRBJ2-2	many	TRBV2	CASRTSANTGELFF	TGTGCCAGCAGGACTAGCGCGAACACCGGGGAGCTGTTTTTT
TRBD1	TRBJ2-1	-	TRBV19	CASWDRTSSYNEQFF	TGTGCCAGTTGGGACAGAACTAGCTCCTACAATGAGCAGTTCTTC
TRBD1	TRBJ1-6	-	TRBV7-9	CASSKNTGDSPLHF	TGTGCCAGCAGCAAGAACACAGGGGATTCACCCCTCCACTTT
-	TRBJ2-7	-	TRBV3-1	CASSQEFTYEQYF	TGTGCCAGCAGCCAAGAATTTACCTACGAGCAGTACTTC
-	TRBJ2-6	-	TRBV18	CASSPFEGSVSGANVLTF	TGTGCCAGCTCACCCTTTGAGGGTAGCGTCTCTGGGGCCAACGTCCTGACTTTC
-	TRBJ1-1	many	TRBV28	CASSRVLPNTEAFF	TGTGCCAGCAGTCGCGTTTTGCCGAACACTGAAGCTTTCTTT
TRBD2	TRBJ2-7	many	TRBV3-1	CASSQPTSGKLEQYF	TGTGCCAGCAGCCAACCAACTAGCGGGAAACTCGAGCAGTACTTC
-	TRBJ1-5	-	TRBV28	CASSRRGLQPQHF	TGTGCCAGCAGCCGACGGGGTCTTCAGCCCCAGCATTTT
TRBD1	TRBJ1-2	-	TRBV18	CASSPETGNYGYTF	TGTGCCAGCTCACCAGAGACAGGGAACTATGGCTACACCTTC
-	TRBJ2-6	-	TRBV10-3	CAISEIGRSSGANVLTF	TGTGCCATCAGTGAGATAGGCAGAAGCTCTGGGGCCAACGTCCTGACTTTC
TRBD2	TRBJ2-1	-	TRBV11-2	CATTGLGLAGGEQFF	TGTGCCACTACTGGCCTGGGACTAGCGGGCGGTGAGCAGTTCTTC
TRBD1	TRBJ2-7	-	TRBV5-1	CASSRDRGQSSYEQYF	TGCGCCAGCAGCCGGGACAGGGGACAAAGCTCCTACGAGCAGTACTTC
-	TRBJ2-3	-	TRBV5-4	CASSLGSELTADTQYF	TGTGCCAGCAGCTTGGGCTCAGAGCTTACAGCAGATACGCAGTATTTT
-	TRBJ2-2	many	TRBV10-1	CASSEGRANTGELFF	TGCGCCAGCAGTGAGGGCAGGGCGAACACCGGGGAGCTGTTTTTT
-	TRBJ1-4	-	TRBV5-1	CASSSQGVELFF	TGCGCCAGCAGCTCTCAAGGTGTGGAACTGTTTTTT
TRBD2	TRBJ2-3	many	TRBV27	CASSFILAGTLGDTQYF	TGTGCCAGCAGTTTTATTCTAGCGGGTACACTGGGGGATACGCAGTATTTT
-	TRBJ2-7	few	TRBV19	CASAKRVFTYEQYF	TGTGCCAGTGCCAAGCGGGTTTTTACCTACGAGCAGTACTTC
-	TRBJ2-7	-	TRBV3-1	CASSPQRGKQYF	TGTGCCAGCAGCCCCCAGAGGGGCAAGCAGTACTTC
-	TRBJ2-3	-	TRBV11-2	CASTQELGTDTQYF	TGTGCCAGCACCCAGGAGTTGGGCACAGATACGCAGTATTTT
-	TRBJ2-7	-	TRBV5-5	CASSQSGAGEQYF	TGTGCCAGCAGCCAATCGGGGGCAGGCGAGCAGTACTTC
-	TRBJ1-4	-	TRBV19	CASSVTRANEKLFF	TGTGCCAGTAGTGTAACGAGGGCTAATGAAAAACTGTTTTTT
-	TRBJ1-5	many	TRBV18	CASSPVAPSYSNQPQHF	TGTGCCAGCTCACCCGTGGCCCCTTCGTACAGCAATCAGCCCCAGCATTTT
TRBD1	TRBJ1-2	many	TRBV29-1	CSVETGGSGYTF	TGCAGCGTTGAGACAGGGGGGAGTGGCTACACCTTC
-	TRBJ2-3	many	TRBV28	CASSFGVLRTDTQYF	TGTGCCAGCAGTTTTGGGGTTTTACGCACAGATACGCAGTATTTT
TRBD2	TRBJ2-3	-	TRBV7-3	CASSSSSGWGKDTQYF	TGTGCCAGCAGCTCTTCTAGCGGGTGGGGTAAAGATACGCAGTATTTT
-	TRBJ2-7	few	TRBV20-1	CSAREPSGSGEQYF	TGCAGTGCTAGAGAGCCCTCTGGGTCCGGCGAGCAGTACTTC
TRBD2	TRBJ2-5	-	TRBV9	CASSVDASSGRSVETQHF	TGTGCCAGCAGCGTAGATGCGTCTAGCGGCCGCTCAGTGGAGACCCAGCACTTC
TRBD2	TRBJ2-7	few	TRBV11-2	CASSLWGLAGGSSYEQYF	TGTGCCAGCAGCTTATGGGGACTAGCGGGAGGGAGCTCCTACGAGCAGTACTTC
TRBD2	TRBJ2-5	many	TRBV6-1	CASRTLAGGGETQYF	TGTGCCAGCAGAACACTAGCGGGAGGCGGGGAGACCCAGTACTTC
-	TRBJ2-7	many	TRBV13	CASSEGVGQNEQYF	TGTGCCAGCAGCGAGGGGGTTGGGCAAAACGAGCAGTACTTC
-	TRBJ2-1	few	TRBV29-1	CSVEDLPETSYNEQFF	TGCAGCGTTGAAGATCTTCCGGAAACTTCCTACAATGAGCAGTTCTTC
-	TRBJ2-1	many	TRBV7-8	CASSLSTIGADDEQFF	TGTGCCAGCAGCTTATCCACTATCGGAGCGGACGATGAGCAGTTCTTC